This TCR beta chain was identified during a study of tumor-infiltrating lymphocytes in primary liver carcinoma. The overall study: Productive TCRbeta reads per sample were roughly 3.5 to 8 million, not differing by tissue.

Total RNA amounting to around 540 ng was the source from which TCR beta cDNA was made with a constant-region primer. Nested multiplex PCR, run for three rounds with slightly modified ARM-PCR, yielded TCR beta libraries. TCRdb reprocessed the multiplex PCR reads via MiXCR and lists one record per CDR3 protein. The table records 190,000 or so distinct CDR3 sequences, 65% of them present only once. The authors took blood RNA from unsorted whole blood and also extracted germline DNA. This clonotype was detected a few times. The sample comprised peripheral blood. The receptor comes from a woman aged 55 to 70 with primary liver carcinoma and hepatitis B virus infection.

The CDR3 DNA is TGTGCCAGCAACCCAACTCCCGGGTCGAATCAGCCCCAGCATTTT. Protein product: CASNPTPGSNQPQHF. The chain employs TRBV6-5 and TRBJ1-5; no definite D call. V was pared by 7 bases and J by 4 bases, with 17 bases between. CDR3 size: 15 residues. Germline loops: CDR1 MNHEY, CDR2 SVGAGI.